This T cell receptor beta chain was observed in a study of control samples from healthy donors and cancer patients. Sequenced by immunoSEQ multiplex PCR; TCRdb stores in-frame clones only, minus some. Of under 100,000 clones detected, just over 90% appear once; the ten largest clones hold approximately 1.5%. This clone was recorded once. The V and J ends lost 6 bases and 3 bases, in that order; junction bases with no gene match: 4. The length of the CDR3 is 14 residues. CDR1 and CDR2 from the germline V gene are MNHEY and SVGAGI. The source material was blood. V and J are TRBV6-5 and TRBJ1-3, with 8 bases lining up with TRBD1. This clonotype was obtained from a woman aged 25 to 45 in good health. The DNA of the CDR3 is TGTGCCAGCAGGGGGACAGGCCATGGAAACACCATATATTTT. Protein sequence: CASRGTGHGNTIYF.